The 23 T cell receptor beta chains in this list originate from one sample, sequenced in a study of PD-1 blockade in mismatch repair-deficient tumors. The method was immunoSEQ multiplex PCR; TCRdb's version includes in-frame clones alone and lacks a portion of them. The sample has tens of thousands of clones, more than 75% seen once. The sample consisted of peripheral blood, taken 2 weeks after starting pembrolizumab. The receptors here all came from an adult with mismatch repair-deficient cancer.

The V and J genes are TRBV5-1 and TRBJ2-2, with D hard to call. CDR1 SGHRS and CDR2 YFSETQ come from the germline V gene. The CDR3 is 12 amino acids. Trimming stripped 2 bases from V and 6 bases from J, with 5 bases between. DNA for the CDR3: TGCGCCAGCAGCTTTGGGGCCGGGGAGCTGTTTTTT. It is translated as CASSFGAGELFF.

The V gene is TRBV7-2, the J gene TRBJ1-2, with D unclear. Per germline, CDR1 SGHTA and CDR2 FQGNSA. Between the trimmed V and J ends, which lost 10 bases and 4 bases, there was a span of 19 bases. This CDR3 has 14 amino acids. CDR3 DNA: TGTGCCAACCCCCCCGAGACGGAAGTCTATGGCTACACCTTC. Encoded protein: CANPPETEVYGYTF. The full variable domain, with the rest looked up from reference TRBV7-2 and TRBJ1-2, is GAGVSQSPSNKVTEKGKDVELRCDPISGHTALYWYRQSLGQGLEFLIYFQGNSAPDKSGLPSDRFSAERTGGSVSTLTIQRTQQEDSAVYLCANPPETEVYGYTFGSGTRLTVV.

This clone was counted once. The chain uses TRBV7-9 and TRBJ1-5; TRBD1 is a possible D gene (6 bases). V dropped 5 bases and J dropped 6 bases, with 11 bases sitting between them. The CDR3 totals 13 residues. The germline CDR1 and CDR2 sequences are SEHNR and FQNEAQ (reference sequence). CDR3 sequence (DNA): TGTGCCAGCAGCGAACAGGGTCCTCAGCCCCAGCATTTT. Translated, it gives CASSEQGPQPQHF.

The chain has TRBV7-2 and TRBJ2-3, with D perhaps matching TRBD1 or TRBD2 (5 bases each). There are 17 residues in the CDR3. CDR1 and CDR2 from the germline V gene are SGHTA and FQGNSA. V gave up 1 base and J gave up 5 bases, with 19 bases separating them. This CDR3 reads CASSLGGTAGVGDTQYF. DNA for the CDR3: TGTGCCAGCAGCTTAGGGGGGACGGCCGGCGTGGGAGATACGCAGTATTTT.

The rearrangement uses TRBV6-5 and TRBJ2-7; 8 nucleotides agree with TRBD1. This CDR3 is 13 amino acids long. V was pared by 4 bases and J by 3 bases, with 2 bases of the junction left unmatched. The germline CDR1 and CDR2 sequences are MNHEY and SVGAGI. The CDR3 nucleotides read TGTGCCAGCAGTTCCGGGACAGGCTACGAGCAGTACTTC. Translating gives CASSSGTGYEQYF.

This CDR3 reads CASSPRTYRPTSGANVLTF. The CDR3 DNA follows: TGTGCCAGCAGTCCAAGGACGTACCGCCCAACCTCTGGGGCCAACGTCCTGACTTTC. This chain joins TRBV27 and TRBJ2-6; D gene unclear. V lost 5 bases, J lost 0 bases, and 20 bases lay in between. Germline V gene lookup returns CDR1 MNHEY and CDR2 SMNVEV (reference sequence). This CDR3 has 19 amino acids. Full variable domain (missing parts from reference TRBV27 and TRBJ2-6): EAQVTQNPRYLITVTGKKLTVTCSQNMNHEYMSWYRQDPGLGLRQIYYSMNVEVTDKGDVPEGYKVSRKEKRNFPLILESPSPNQTSLYFCASSPRTYRPTSGANVLTFGAGSRLTVL.

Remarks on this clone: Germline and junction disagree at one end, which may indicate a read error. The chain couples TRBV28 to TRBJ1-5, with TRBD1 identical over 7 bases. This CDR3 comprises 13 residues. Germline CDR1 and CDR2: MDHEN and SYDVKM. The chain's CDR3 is CASSWDSNQPQHF. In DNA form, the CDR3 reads TGTGCCAGCAGTTGGGACAGCAACCAGCCCCAGCATTTT. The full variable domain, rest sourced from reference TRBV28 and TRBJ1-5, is DVKVTQSSRYLVKRTGEKVFLECVQDMDHENMFWYRQDPGLGLRLIYFSYDVKMKEKGDIPEGYSVSREKKERFSLILESASTNQTSMYLCASSWDSNQPQHFGDGTRLSIL.

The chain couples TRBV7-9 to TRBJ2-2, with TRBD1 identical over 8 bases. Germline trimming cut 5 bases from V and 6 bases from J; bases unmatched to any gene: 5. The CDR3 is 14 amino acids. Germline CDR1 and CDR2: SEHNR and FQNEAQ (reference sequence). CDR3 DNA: TGTGCCAGCAGCCTCTGGACAGGGTCCGGGGAGCTGTTTTTT. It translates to CASSLWTGSGELFF.

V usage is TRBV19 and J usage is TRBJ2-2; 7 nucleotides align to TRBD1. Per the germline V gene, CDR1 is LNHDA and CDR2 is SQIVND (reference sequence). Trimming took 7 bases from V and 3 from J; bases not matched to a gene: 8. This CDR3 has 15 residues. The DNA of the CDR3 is TGTGCCAGTAAGACAGGGTCCCCCGACACCGGGGAGCTGTTTTTT. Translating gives CASKTGSPDTGELFF.

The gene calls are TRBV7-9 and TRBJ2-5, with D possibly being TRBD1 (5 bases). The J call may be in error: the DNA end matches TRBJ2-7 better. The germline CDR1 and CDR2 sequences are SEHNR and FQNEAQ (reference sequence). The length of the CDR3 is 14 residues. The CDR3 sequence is CASSAAQGFNEQYF. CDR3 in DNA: TGTGCCAGCAGCGCCGCCCAGGGATTCAACGAGCAGTACTTC.

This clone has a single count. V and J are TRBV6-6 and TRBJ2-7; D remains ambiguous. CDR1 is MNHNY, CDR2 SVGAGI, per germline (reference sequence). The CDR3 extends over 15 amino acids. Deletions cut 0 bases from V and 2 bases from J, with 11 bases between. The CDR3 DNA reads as TGTGCCAGCAGTTACTCGGGCCTATCAACCTACGAGCAGTACTTC. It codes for CASSYSGLSTYEQYF.

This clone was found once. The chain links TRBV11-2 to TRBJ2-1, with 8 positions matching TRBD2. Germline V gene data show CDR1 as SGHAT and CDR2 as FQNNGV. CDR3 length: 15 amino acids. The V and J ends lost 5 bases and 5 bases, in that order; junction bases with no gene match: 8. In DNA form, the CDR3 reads TGTGCCAGCAGCCCAGGTAGCGGGGCTAACAATGAGCAGTTCTTC. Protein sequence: CASSPGSGANNEQFF.

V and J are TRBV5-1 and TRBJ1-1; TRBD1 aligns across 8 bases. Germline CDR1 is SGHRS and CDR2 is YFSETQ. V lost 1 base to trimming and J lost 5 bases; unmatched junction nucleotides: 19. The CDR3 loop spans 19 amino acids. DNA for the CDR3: TGCGCCAGCAGCTTGCTGATGACCGATTTTTGGACAGGGCAGACTGAAGCTTTCTTT. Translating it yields CASSLLMTDFWTGQTEAFF.

The CDR3 DNA follows: TGTGCCAGTTCCCCCTTAGCGGGCCTTCACGAGACCCAGTACTTC. This gives the protein CASSPLAGLHETQYF. This sequence joins TRBV11-3 and TRBJ2-5; 7 bases fit TRBD2. The CDR3 extends over 15 amino acids. Germline-derived CDR1 and CDR2 are SGHNT and YENEEA. With 9 bases clipped from V and 5 bases from J, the junction kept 15 bases outside the gene matches.

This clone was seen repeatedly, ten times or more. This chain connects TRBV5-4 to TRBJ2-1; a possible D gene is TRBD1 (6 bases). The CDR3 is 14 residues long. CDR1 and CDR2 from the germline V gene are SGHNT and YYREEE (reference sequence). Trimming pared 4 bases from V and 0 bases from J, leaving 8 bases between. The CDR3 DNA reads TGTGCCAGCAGCACCAGGGGCTCCTACAATGAGCAGTTCTTC. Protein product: CASSTRGSYNEQFF.

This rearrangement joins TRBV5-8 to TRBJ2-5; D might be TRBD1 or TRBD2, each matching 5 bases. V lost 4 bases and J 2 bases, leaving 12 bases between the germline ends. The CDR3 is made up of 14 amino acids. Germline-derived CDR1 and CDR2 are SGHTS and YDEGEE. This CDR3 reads CASSVGDGQETQYF. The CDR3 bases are TGTGCCAGCAGCGTAGGGGACGGACAAGAGACCCAGTACTTC.

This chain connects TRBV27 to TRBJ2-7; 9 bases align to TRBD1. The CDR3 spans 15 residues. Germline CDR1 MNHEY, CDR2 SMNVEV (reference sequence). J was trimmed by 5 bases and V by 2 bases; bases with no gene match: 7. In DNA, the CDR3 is TGTGCCAGCAGTTTAATAGGGGACAGGGTCCACGAGCAGTACTTC. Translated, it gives CASSLIGDRVHEQYF.

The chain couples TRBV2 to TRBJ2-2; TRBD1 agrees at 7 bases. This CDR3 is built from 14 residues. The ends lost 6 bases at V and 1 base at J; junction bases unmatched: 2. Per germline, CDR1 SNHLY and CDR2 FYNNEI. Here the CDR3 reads CASRGQMNTGELFF. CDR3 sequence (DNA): TGTGCCAGCAGGGGACAGATGAACACCGGGGAGCTGTTTTTT. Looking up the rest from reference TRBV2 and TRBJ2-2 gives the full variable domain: EPEVTQTPSHQVTQMGQEVILRCVPISNHLYFYWYRQILGQKVEFLVSFYNNEISEKSEIFDDQFSVERPDGSNFTLKIRSTKLEDSAMYFCASRGQMNTGELFFGEGSRLTVL.

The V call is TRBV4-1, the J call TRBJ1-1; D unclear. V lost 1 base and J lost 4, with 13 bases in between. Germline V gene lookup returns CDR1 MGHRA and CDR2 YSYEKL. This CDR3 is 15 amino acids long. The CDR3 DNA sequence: TGCGCCAGCAGCCAAGTGGGCGGCGTAGGCACTGAAGCTTTCTTT. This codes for CASSQVGGVGTEAFF.

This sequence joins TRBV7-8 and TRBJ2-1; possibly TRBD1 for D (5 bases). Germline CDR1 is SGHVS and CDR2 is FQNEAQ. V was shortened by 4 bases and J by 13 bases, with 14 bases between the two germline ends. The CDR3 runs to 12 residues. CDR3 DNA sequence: TGTGCCAGCAGCTCACCAGGGAATCCCCAGTTCTTC. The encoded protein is CASSSPGNPQFF.

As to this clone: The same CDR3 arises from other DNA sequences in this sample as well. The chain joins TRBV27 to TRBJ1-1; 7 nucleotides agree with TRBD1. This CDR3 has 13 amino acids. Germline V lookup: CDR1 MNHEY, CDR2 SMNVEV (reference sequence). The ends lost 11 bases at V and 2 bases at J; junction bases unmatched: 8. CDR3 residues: CAVWTGVNTEAFF. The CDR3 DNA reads TGTGCCGTCTGGACAGGAGTAAACACTGAAGCTTTCTTT.

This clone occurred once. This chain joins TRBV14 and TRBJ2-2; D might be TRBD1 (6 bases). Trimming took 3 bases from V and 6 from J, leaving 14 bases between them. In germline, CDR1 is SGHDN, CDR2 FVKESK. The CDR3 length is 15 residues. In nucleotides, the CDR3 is TGTGCCAGCAGCCACGTAAACAGGGTTCCCGGGGAGCTGTTTTTT. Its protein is CASSHVNRVPGELFF. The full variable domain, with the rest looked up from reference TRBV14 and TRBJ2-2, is EAGVTQFPSHSVIEKGQTVTLRCDPISGHDNLYWYRRVMGKEIKFLLHFVKESKQDESGMPNNRFLAERTGGTYSTLKVQPAELEDSGVYFCASSHVNRVPGELFFGEGSRLTVL.

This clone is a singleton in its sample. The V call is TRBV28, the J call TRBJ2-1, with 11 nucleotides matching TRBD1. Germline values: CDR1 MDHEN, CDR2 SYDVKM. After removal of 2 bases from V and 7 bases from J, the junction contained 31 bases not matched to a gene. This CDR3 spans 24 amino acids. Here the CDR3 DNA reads TGTGCCAGCAGTTTAGGGGGGACAGGGGGACACTCGGGCCGTCGGGGGAATAAGGAAAATGAGCAGTTCTTC. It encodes CASSLGGTGGHSGRRGNKENEQFF.